A single T cell receptor (beta chain) is shown here with its context. Antigen specificity is unknown. Carried by the TCR beta cDNA libraries were unique molecular identifiers. Hundreds of thousands of cDNA molecules came from about 1 to 10 million T cells. TCRdb recomputed calls from the PCR reads with MiXCR, one row per CDR3 protein. The profile shows 170,000 or so distinct CDR3 sequences, around 30% of them singletons. CDR1 and CDR2 (germline): LNHNV, YYDKDF (reference sequence). With 0 bases clipped from V and 6 bases from J, the junction kept 4 bases outside the gene matches. The CDR3 sequence is 16 residues long. This specimen belongs to a study of post-analysis software for immune sequencing data. Broader study findings: By F measure, samples from a shared preparation batch strongly co-clustered. Compared against controls, patients with multiple sclerosis displayed significantly lower normalized Chao1 diversity. In patients, TRBV5-6, TRBV5-1 and TRBV20-1 belonged to roughly five TRBV segments found more frequently than in controls.

This chain links TRBV15 with TRBJ1-4, with 10 positions matching TRBD1. Specimen: blood. The clonotype originates from a girl between 10 and 17 years old with multiple sclerosis. The CDR3 nucleotides read TGTGCCACCAGCAGAGATATTGGGACAGGGGATGAAAAACTGTTTTTT. It specifies CATSRDIGTGDEKLFF. Full variable domain (remainder filled in from reference TRBV15 and TRBJ1-4): DAMVIQNPRYQVTQFGKPVTLSCSQTLNHNVMYWYQQKSSQAPKLLFHYYDKDFNNEADTPDNFQSRRPNTSFCFLDIRSPGLGDTAMYLCATSRDIGTGDEKLFFGSGTQLSVL.